This TCR beta chain is drawn from a study of cytomegalovirus exposure and HLA in healthy donors. Study-level results: An observed cluster of highly shared sequence variants was recorded as a likely sequencing artifact. Donors were assumed by presence/absence analyses to have roughly uniform sequencing depth.

This CDR3 has 14 residues. In germline, CDR1 is SGHNT, CDR2 YYREEE (reference sequence). On this clone: Its antigen is undetermined.

The PCR had 60 Vbeta and 13 Jbeta primers. Generated by immunoSEQ multiplex PCR, the TCRdb table keeps only in-frame clones and is missing some. This sample has roughly 150,000 clones, with around four fifths found just once. The clonotype comes from a male donor in good health and CMV-seronegative. The specimen was PBMCs. The chain uses TRBV5-4 and TRBJ2-5, with 11 bases matching TRBD2. Near its end, the DNA agrees better with TRBJ2-7, so the J call may be wrong. The chain's CDR3 is CASSLASGGYEQYF. CDR3 bases: TGTGCCAGCAGCTTGGCTAGCGGGGGGTACGAGCAGTACTTC.